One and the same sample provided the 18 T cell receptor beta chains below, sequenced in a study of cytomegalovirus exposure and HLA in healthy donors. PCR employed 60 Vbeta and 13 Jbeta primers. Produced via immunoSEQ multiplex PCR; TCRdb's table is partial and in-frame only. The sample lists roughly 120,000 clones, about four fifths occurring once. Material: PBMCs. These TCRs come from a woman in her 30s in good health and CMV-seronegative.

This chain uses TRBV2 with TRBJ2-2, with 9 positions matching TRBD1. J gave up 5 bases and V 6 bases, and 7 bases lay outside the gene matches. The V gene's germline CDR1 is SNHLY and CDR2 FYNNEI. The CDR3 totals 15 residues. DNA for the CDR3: TGTGCCAGCAGAACAGGGGGCGTAAGGACCGGGGAGCTGTTTTTT. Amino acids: CASRTGGVRTGELFF.

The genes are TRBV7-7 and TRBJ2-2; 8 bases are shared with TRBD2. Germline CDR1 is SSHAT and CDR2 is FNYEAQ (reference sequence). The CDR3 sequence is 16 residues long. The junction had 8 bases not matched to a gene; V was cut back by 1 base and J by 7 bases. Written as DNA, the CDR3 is TGTGCCAGCAGCTTAGGAGCGGGAGTGGAATTCGGGGAGCTGTTTTTT. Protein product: CASSLGAGVEFGELFF.

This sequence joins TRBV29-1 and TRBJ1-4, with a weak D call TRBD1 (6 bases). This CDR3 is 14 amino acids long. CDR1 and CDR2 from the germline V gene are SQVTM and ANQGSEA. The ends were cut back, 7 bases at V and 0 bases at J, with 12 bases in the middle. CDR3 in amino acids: CSAPDSSTNEKLFF. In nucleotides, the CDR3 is TGCAGCGCCCCGGACAGTTCAACTAATGAAAAACTGTTTTTT.

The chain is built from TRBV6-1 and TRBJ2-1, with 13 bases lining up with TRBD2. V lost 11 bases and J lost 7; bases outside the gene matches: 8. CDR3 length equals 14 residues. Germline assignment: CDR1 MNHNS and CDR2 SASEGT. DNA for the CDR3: TGTGCCGCAACCGGGACTAGCGGGATAAATGAGCAGTTCTTC. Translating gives CAATGTSGINEQFF.

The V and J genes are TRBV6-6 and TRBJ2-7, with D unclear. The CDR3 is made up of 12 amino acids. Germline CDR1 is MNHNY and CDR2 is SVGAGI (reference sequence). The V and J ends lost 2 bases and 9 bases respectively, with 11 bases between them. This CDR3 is CASSYDSGGQYF. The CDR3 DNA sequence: TGTGCCAGCAGTTACGATTCCGGCGGGCAGTACTTC.

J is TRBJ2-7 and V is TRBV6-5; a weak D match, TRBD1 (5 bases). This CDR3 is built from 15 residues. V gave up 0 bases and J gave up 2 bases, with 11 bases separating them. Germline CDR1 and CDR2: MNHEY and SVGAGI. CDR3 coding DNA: TGTGCCAGCAGTTACTCTTCAGGGCAGCCCTACGAGCAGTACTTC. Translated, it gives CASSYSSGQPYEQYF.

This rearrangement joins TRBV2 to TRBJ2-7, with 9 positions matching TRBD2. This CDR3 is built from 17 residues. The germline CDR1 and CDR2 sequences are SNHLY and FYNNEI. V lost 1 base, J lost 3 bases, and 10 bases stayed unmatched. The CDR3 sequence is CASSEVTSGLASYEQYF. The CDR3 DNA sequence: TGTGCCAGCAGTGAAGTGACTAGCGGTCTAGCGAGCTACGAGCAGTACTTC.

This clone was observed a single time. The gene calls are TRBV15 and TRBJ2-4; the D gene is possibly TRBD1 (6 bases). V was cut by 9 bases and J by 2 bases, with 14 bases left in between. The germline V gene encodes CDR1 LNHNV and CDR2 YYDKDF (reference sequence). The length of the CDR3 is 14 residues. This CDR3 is CATRGTGSKNIQYF. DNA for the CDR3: TGTGCCACTAGGGGCACAGGGTCCAAAAACATTCAGTACTTC.

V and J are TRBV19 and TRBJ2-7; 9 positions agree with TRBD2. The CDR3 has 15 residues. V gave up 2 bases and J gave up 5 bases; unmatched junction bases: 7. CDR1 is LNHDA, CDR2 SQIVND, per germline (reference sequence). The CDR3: CASSINAGGPDEQYF. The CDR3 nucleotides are TGTGCCAGTAGTATAAATGCGGGAGGGCCGGACGAGCAGTACTTC. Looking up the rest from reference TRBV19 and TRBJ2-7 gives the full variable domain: DGGITQSPKYLFRKEGQNVTLSCEQNLNHDAMYWYRQDPGQGLRLIYYSQIVNDFQKGDIAEGYSVSREKKESFPLTVTSAQKNPTAFYLCASSINAGGPDEQYFGPGTRLTVT.

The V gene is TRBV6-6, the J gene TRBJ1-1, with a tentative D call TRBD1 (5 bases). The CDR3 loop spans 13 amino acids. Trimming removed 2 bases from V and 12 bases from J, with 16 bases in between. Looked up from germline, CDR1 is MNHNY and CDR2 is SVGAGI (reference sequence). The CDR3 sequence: CASSYPGGPLTFF. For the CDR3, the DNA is TGTGCCAGCAGTTACCCCGGGGGTCCTCTTACTTTCTTT.

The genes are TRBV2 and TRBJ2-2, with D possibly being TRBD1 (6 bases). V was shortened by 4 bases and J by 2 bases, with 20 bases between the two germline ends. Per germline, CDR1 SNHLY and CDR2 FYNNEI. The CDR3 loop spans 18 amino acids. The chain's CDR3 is CASSASRPGTLNTGELFF. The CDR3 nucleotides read TGTGCCAGCAGTGCGTCGCGACCCGGGACATTAAACACCGGGGAGCTGTTTTTT.

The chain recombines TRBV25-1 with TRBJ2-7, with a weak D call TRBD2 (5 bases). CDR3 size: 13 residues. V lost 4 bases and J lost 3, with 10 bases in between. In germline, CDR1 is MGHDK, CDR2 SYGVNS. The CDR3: CASSAYRDYEQYF. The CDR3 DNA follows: TGTGCCAGCAGTGCGTACCGGGACTACGAGCAGTACTTC.

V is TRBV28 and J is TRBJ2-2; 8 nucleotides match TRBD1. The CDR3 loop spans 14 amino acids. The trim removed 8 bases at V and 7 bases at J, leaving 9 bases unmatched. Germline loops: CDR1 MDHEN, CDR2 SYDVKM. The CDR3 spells CASDSGQADGELFF. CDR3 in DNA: TGTGCCAGCGACTCGGGACAGGCGGACGGGGAGCTGTTTTTT.

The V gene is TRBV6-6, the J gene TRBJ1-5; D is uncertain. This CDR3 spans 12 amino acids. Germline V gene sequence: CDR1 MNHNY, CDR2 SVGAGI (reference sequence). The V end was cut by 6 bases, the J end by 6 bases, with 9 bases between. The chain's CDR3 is CASSNGLQPQHF. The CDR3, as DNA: TGTGCCAGCAGCAATGGACTTCAGCCCCAGCATTTT.

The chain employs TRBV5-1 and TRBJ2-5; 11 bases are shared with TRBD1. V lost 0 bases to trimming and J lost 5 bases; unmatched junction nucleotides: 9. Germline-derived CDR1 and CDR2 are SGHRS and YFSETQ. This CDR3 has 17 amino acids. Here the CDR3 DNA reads TGCGCCAGCAGCTTGGGGGGGACAGGGGGGATCGAGGAGACCCAGTACTTC. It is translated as CASSLGGTGGIEETQYF. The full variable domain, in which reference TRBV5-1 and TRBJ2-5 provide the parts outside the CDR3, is KAGVTQTPRYLIKTRGQQVTLSCSPISGHRSVSWYQQTPGQGLQFLFEYFSETQRNKGNFPGRFSGRQFSNSRSEMNVSTLELGDSALYLCASSLGGTGGIEETQYFGPGTRLLVL.

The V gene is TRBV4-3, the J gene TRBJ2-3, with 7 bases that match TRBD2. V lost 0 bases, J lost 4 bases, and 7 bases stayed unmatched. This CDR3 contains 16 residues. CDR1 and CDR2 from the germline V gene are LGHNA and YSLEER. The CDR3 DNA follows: TGCGCCAGCAGCCAAGAACTTGGAGGGAGGGCAGATACGCAGTATTTT. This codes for CASSQELGGRADTQYF.

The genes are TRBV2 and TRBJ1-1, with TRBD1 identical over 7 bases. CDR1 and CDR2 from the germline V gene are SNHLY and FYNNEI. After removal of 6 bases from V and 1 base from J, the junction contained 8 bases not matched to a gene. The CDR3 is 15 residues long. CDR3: CASRVDRVGNTEAFF. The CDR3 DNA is TGTGCCAGCAGGGTCGACAGGGTCGGGAACACTGAAGCTTTCTTT.

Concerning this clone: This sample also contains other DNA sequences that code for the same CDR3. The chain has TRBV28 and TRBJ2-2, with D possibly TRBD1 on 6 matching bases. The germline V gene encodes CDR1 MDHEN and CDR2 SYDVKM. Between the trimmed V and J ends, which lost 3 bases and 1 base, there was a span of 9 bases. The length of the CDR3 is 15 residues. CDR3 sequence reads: CASSFSGVNTGELFF. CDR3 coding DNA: TGTGCCAGCAGTTTTTCAGGGGTGAACACCGGGGAGCTGTTTTTT.